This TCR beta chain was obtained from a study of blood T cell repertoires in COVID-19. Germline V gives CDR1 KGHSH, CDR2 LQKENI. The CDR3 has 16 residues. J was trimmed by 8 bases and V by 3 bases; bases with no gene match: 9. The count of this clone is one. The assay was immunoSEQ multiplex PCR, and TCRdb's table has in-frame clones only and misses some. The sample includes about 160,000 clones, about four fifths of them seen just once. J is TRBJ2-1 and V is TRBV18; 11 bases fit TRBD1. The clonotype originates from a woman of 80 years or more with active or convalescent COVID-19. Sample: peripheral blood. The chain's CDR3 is CASSPMGQGGEDEQFF. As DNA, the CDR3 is TGTGCCAGCTCACCTATGGGACAGGGGGGCGAGGATGAGCAGTTCTTC.